The rows below give T cell receptor beta chains drawn from one sample of a study of blood T cell repertoires in COVID-19. Assay: immunoSEQ multiplex PCR; the TCRdb copy retains only in-frame clones and omits some. The sample carries 70,000 to 90,000 clones, roughly 91% recorded once. Sequenced input: PBMCs or T cells enriched from blood (not recorded which). All receptors come from a woman aged 45-59 years with acute COVID-19. The CDR3 runs from the conserved cysteine through the conserved F or W. The order of the fields is J gene, V gene, D gene, clone size, CDR3 DNA, CDR3 protein. D genes are given only for firm matches. For some rows the clone size is stated as once, few or many, or as a class when expanded; others skip it.

TRBJ2-2 TRBV27 TRBD2 few TGTGCCAGCAGTTTTAGCCAGGGAGGGTCCGGGGAGCTGTTTTTT CASSFSQGGSGELFF
TRBJ2-7 TRBV7-8 TRBD1 few TGTGCCAGCAGCTTACGGGGACAGGTTATGCGAGAGCAGTACTTC CASSLRGQVMREQYF
TRBJ1-1 TRBV19 TRBD1 once TGTGCAGGGGGCGCGAACACTGAAGCTTTCTTT CAGGANTEAFF
TRBJ2-7 TRBV9 TRBD2 NA TGTGCCAGCAGCGTAGGGATGGGAGGGTACGAGCAGTACTTC CASSVGMGGYEQYF
TRBJ2-3 TRBV9 NA NA TGTGCCAGCAGCGTAGATGTGGGGGCCGAGGAAGATACGCAGTATTTT CASSVDVGAEEDTQYF
TRBJ1-1 TRBV11-2 NA NA TGTGCCAGCAGCTGGGGCAGGTCAAACACTGAAGCTTTCTTT CASSWGRSNTEAFF
TRBJ2-7 TRBV11-2 NA NA TGTGCCAGCAGCTTAGATATCGGCAGGGTGCTGTACTTC CASSLDIGRVLYF
TRBJ2-7 TRBV19 TRBD1 NA TGTGCCAGTAGTTTATTCTCTGTAACAGGGGGTTGGGAAAAGCAGTACTTC CASSLFSVTGGWEKQYF
TRBJ2-7 TRBV19 TRBD1 NA TGTGCCAGTAGTATAGCCCCGACAGGGCTTACCTACGAGCAGTACTTC CASSIAPTGLTYEQYF
TRBJ2-1 TRBV5-4 NA NA TGTGCCAGTTCAAGGGGGGGAGGCGATTACAATGAGCAGTTCTTC CASSRGGGDYNEQFF
TRBJ1-3 TRBV5-8 NA NA TGTGCCAGCAGCCTCTTCTCTGGAAACACCATATATTTT CASSLFSGNTIYF
TRBJ1-3 TRBV7-2 NA NA TGTGCCAGCAACCCGAGGCAGGGACTTGGGAACACCATATATTTT CASNPRQGLGNTIYF
TRBJ1-3 TRBV5-1 TRBD1 NA TGCGCCAGCAGCTCTCGAACAGGGGGTGGAGACACCATATATTTT CASSSRTGGGDTIYF
TRBJ1-2 TRBV4-1 TRBD1 NA TGCGCCAGCGCGACAGGGGCTGGCTATGGCTACACCTTC CASATGAGYGYTF
TRBJ1-3 TRBV5-4 NA NA TGTGCCAGCAGCTCCGAGAGCTCTGGAAACACCATATATTTT CASSSESSGNTIYF
TRBJ2-1 TRBV11-2 NA NA TGTGCCAGCAGCCCCCAGTCCAATGAGCAGTTCTTC CASSPQSNEQFF
TRBJ1-2 TRBV6-5 TRBD1 NA TGTGCCAGCAGATTGGACAGGGCCGGTGGCTACACCTTC CASRLDRAGGYTF
TRBJ2-7 TRBV10-3 TRBD1 NA TGTGCCATCAGTGGAGGGGACAGGGCCTCCTACGAGCAGTACTTC CAISGGDRASYEQYF
TRBJ1-6 TRBV25-1 TRBD1 NA TGTGCCAGCAGGGACAGGACAGCAGTGGGTCCCCTCCACTTT CASRDRTAVGPLHF
TRBJ1-1 TRBV6-5 TRBD1 NA TGTGCCAGCAGTCAGCAGGGGGCAGGCAACACTGAAGCTTTCTTT CASSQQGAGNTEAFF
TRBJ2-3 TRBV6-2/TRBV6-3 NA NA TGTGCCAGCAGTACACCTTCATCTAGAGCAGATACGCAGTATTTT CASSTPSSRADTQYF
TRBJ2-2 TRBV11-3 NA NA TGTGCCAGCAGCTTATTGGGGGGGCCGAACACCGGGGAGCTGTTTTTT CASSLLGGPNTGELFF
TRBJ1-4 TRBV11-2 TRBD1 NA TGTGCCAGCAGCGACAGGGTCACTAATGAAAAACTGTTTTTT CASSDRVTNEKLFF
TRBJ2-7 TRBV5-1 TRBD2 NA TGCGCCAGCAGCTTGAATAGCGGGCTCTCCTACGAGCAGTACTTC CASSLNSGLSYEQYF
TRBJ2-1 TRBV18 TRBD2 NA TGTGCCAGCTCACCATCTACCATAGGGACTAGCGGAGTTAATGAGCAGTTCTTC CASSPSTIGTSGVNEQFF
TRBJ1-2 TRBV9 NA NA TGTGCCAGCAGCGTAGAGGGTCAGGGGCTTTCAAACTATGGCTACACCTTC CASSVEGQGLSNYGYTF
TRBJ1-2 TRBV29-1 TRBD1 few TGCAGCGTTGAACAACAGGGGGATGGCTACACCTTC CSVEQQGDGYTF
TRBJ2-1 TRBV23-1 NA NA TGCGCCAGCAGTCAAAAACAGGGAGATGGTCAGTTCTTC CASSQKQGDGQFF
TRBJ1-2 TRBV18 NA NA TGTGCCAGCTCAGAGCTTTATGGCTACACCTTC CASSELYGYTF
TRBJ2-7 TRBV7-8 TRBD1 NA TGTGCCAGCAGCTTAATGACAGGGCCCTCCTACGAGCAGTACTTC CASSLMTGPSYEQYF
TRBJ2-1 TRBV6-6 NA NA TGTGCCAGCAGTTACGCCCCCGGGGTGTCCTACAATGAGCAGTTCTTC CASSYAPGVSYNEQFF
TRBJ2-5 TRBV19 TRBD2 NA TGTGCCAGTAGGGGACTAGCGGGAGAGTGGAGCCAAGAGACCCAGTACTTC CASRGLAGEWSQETQYF
TRBJ1-6 TRBV19 TRBD1 NA TGTGCCAGTAGTATAGATCCCGACAGGGGGCTCAATTCACCCCTCCACTTT CASSIDPDRGLNSPLHF
TRBJ2-3 TRBV7-7 TRBD1 NA TGTGCTAGCAGCCGCGGGACAGGGGAGGGAGATACGCAGTATTTT CASSRGTGEGDTQYF
TRBJ1-1 TRBV10-3 TRBD1 NA TGTGCCATCAGTGAGTCTAACAGGGGTAACACTGAAGCTTTCTTT CAISESNRGNTEAFF
TRBJ1-6 TRBV6-5 NA NA TGTGCCAGCAGTCCGGGAATTGGTAATTCACCCCTCCACTTT CASSPGIGNSPLHF